Reported below is one T cell receptor beta chain. The target antigen is unknown. An end of the junction does not agree with germline; a read error may underlie this. Donors were six healthy women in three monozygous twin pairs. This entry belongs to a study of identical twins' blood T cells. TCRdb re-called the 5' RACE reads with MiXCR, one entry per CDR3 protein. Of hundreds of thousands of distinct CDR3 sequences in the sample, 28% are singletons; the top ten hold 6.1%. Study results and caveats: Each donor's most abundant TCRbeta clonotypes shared more CDR3 sequences with her twin than unrelated donors.

There are 17 residues in the CDR3. Germline CDR1 MNHEY, CDR2 SMNVEV (reference sequence). The specimen sequenced was PBMCs. The chain carries TRBV27 and TRBJ2-1, with TRBD1 as a possible D gene (6 bases). This sequence originates from a woman between 18 and 50 years old in good health. CDR3 region: CASSLMAGVKGCNEQFF. DNA for the CDR3: TGCGCCAGCAGTTTAATGGCAGGGGTAAAAGGTTGCAATGAGCAGTTCTTC.